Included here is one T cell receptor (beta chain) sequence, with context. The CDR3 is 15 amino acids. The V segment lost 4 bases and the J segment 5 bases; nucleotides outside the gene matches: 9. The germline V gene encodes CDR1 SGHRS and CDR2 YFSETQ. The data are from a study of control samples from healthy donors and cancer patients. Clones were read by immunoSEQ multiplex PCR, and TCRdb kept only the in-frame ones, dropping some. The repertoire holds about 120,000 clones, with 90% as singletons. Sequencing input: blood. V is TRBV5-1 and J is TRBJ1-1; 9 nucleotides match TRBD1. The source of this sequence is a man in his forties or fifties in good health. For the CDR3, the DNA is TGCGCCAGCAGCGCAAGGGGACAGGGTGGAACTGAAGCTTTCTTT. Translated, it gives CASSARGQGGTEAFF.